These T cell receptor beta chains were read from a single sample in a study of blood T cell repertoires in COVID-19. Sequenced by immunoSEQ multiplex PCR; TCRdb stores in-frame clones only, minus some. This sample carries roughly 77,000 clones, around 89% of them seen once, and the ten largest clones take 6.5% to 7.5%. Sample: peripheral blood. The receptors originated from an elderly woman with active COVID-19. CDR3s include the opening cysteine and the closing phenylalanine or tryptophan. Each record gives: J gene, V gene, D gene, clone size, CDR3 protein, CDR3 DNA. A D gene is named only where the DNA matches it firmly. Some rows mark clone size as missing; the rest say once, few, many or name a class of expanded clone.

>TRBJ2-7|TRBV6-2/TRBV6-3|TRBD1|.
CASSPGGYYEQYF
TGTGCCAGCAGCCCAGGGGGTTACTACGAGCAGTACTTC
>TRBJ2-3|TRBV12-3/TRBV12-4|TRBD1|.
CASSTGGSDTQYF
TGTGCCAGCAGTACAGGGGGGTCTGATACGCAGTATTTT
>TRBJ1-5|TRBV21-1|.|.
CASSKPAWAGQPQHF
TGTGCCAGCAGCAAACCGGCCTGGGCGGGTCAGCCCCAGCATTTT
>TRBJ2-2|TRBV5-6|TRBD2|.
CASSLASSGANTGELFF
TGTGCCAGCAGCTTGGCCTCCAGCGGGGCGAACACCGGGGAGCTGTTTTTT
>TRBJ2-5|TRBV30|.|.
CAWSGTTLLETQYF
TGTGCCTGGAGTGGGACTACCTTGTTGGAGACCCAGTACTTC
>TRBJ2-2|TRBV7-3|.|.
CASSARGRDTGELFF
TGTGCCAGCTCCGCCAGGGGCCGGGACACCGGGGAGCTGTTTTTT
>TRBJ2-2|TRBV18|.|.
CASSPDSANTGELFF
TGTGCCAGCTCACCGGACAGTGCGAACACCGGGGAGCTGTTTTTT
>TRBJ2-5|TRBV7-9|TRBD2|.
CASSHRTSGPLGTKTQYF
TGTGCCAGCAGCCACAGGACTAGCGGTCCCCTGGGGACAAAGACCCAGTACTTC
>TRBJ2-1|TRBV7-2|TRBD2|.
CASSLALAGVNEQFF
TGTGCCAGCAGCTTAGCACTAGCGGGAGTCAATGAGCAGTTCTTC
>TRBJ2-3|TRBV19|.|.
CASSTRQSDTQYF
TGTGCCAGTAGTACCCGACAGTCCGATACGCAGTATTTT
>TRBJ1-1|TRBV28|TRBD1|.
CASSLTTGRNTEAFF
TGTGCCAGCAGCCTTACGACAGGGAGGAACACTGAAGCTTTCTTT
>TRBJ2-1|TRBV7-3|TRBD2|.
CASSLSEGGYNEQFF
TGTGCCAGCAGCTTAAGCGAGGGAGGGTACAATGAGCAGTTCTTC
>TRBJ1-2|TRBV15|.|.
CATSRESQSGYTF
TGTGCCACCAGCAGAGAGTCACAGTCTGGCTACACCTTC
>TRBJ2-2|TRBV6-5|.|.
CASSYREEANTGELFF
TGTGCCAGCAGTTACCGCGAAGAGGCGAACACCGGGGAGCTGTTTTTT
>TRBJ2-1|TRBV5-4|.|.
CASSLAERNEQFF
TGTGCCAGCAGCTTGGCGGAGAGGAATGAGCAGTTCTTC
>TRBJ1-1|TRBV28|TRBD1|.
CASSPGGQGVLMNTEAFF
TGTGCCAGCAGTCCGGGGGGACAGGGGGTCCTTATGAACACTGAAGCTTTCTTT
>TRBJ2-7|TRBV6-5|TRBD1|.
CASSSRGTVGYEQYF
TGTGCCAGCAGTTCCAGGGGGACAGTAGGCTACGAGCAGTACTTC
>TRBJ2-2|TRBV5-4|TRBD2|.
CASSRRAGSNTGELFF
TGTGCCAGCAGCCGTAGAGCGGGATCGAACACCGGGGAGCTGTTTTTT
>TRBJ2-7|TRBV24-1|TRBD2|.
CATSDSGLAGLYEQYF
TGTGCCACCAGTGACTCGGGACTAGCGGGATTATACGAGCAGTACTTC
>TRBJ2-7|TRBV9|.|.
CASSVGAGAPYEQYF
TGTGCCAGCAGCGTAGGGGCAGGGGCCCCCTACGAGCAGTACTTC
>TRBJ2-3|TRBV28|TRBD1|.
CATSGQGLPLPTDTQYF
TGTGCCACCTCGGGACAGGGGCTACCTCTTCCCACAGATACGCAGTATTTT
>TRBJ1-2|TRBV10-3|.|.
CAISVGPRYGYTF
TGTGCCATCAGTGTGGGCCCCCGATATGGCTACACCTTC
>TRBJ2-1|TRBV2|.|.
CASSTRTVVGSYNEQFF
TGTGCCAGCAGTACTCGGACAGTTGTCGGCTCCTACAATGAGCAGTTCTTC
>TRBJ2-1|TRBV10-3|TRBD2|few
CAIRSGRLHNEQFF
TGTGCCATCCGTAGCGGGAGGTTACACAATGAGCAGTTCTTC
>TRBJ1-1|TRBV7-9|.|.
CASSLGGVRYTEAFF
TGTGCCAGCAGCTTAGGCGGGGTTAGGTACACTGAAGCTTTCTTT
>TRBJ2-2|TRBV5-1|.|.
CASSPGPNRDTGELFF
TGCGCCAGCAGCCCCGGTCCCAACCGGGACACCGGGGAGCTGTTTTTT